This T cell receptor beta chain was recovered during a study of control samples from healthy donors and cancer patients. The length of the CDR3 is 13 residues. The germline CDR1 and CDR2 sequences are SGHDT and YYEEEE. V was trimmed by 1 base and J by 3 bases, leaving 8 bases between them. Clones were sequenced by immunoSEQ multiplex PCR, and TCRdb holds only the in-frame ones, with some missing. The table records over 80,000 clones, 90% to 95% of them present only once. The source of this sequence is a man younger than 40 in good health. Sequencing input: blood. This sequence joins TRBV5-6 and TRBJ2-7, with D perhaps assigned TRBD1 or TRBD2 (5 bases each). Here the CDR3 reads CASSLWGSYEQYF. The DNA for the CDR3 is TGTGCCAGCAGCTTGTGGGGGAGCTACGAGCAGTACTTC.